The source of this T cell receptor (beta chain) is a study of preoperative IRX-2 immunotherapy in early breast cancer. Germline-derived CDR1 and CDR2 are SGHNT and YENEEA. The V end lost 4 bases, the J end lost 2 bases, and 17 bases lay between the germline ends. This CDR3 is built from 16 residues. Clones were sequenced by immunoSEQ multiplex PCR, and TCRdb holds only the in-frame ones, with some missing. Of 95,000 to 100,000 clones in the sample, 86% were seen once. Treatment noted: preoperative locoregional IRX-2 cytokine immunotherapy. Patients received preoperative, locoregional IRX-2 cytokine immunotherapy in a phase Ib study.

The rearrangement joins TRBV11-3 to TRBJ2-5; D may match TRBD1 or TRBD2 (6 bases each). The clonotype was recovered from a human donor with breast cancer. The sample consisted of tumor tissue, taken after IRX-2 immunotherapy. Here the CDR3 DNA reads TGTGCCAGCAGCTCCCCCCTACGGGGGCCTCAAGAGACCCAGTACTTC. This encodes CASSSPLRGPQETQYF.